This T cell receptor (beta chain) is from a study of human T cells and chemical hapten exposure. The CDR3 is 16 residues long. Trimming pared 2 bases from V and 5 bases from J, leaving 16 bases between. The V gene's germline CDR1 is MDHEN and CDR2 SYDVKM. General observations from the study: DPC sensitization produced no change in TCRs with frequency above 1 in 1000. Expanded TCRs made up significantly more big CDR3 similarity clusters than controls did.

The sample holds a few counts of this clonotype. Its antigen is as yet unknown. The library attached unique molecular identifiers to individual cDNA molecules. TCRdb reprocessed the RACE reads via MiXCR and lists one record per CDR3 protein. Among just over 80,000 distinct CDR3 sequences listed, around 10% were seen once. Stated time point: patch test 1, 2 weeks after DPC sensitization. Treatment: therapeutic diphenylcyclopropenone sensitization with weekly scalp DPC. Total RNA was isolated from whole blood that had not been fractionated. The chain carries TRBV28 and TRBJ1-5; tentative D call: TRBD1 (5 bases). This TCR was sampled from a woman aged 45-65 years with alopecia areata. Some clones in this sample may be carry-over from other donors' samples. This specimen consisted of whole blood, obtained in connection with sensitization to the hapten diphenylcyclopropenone (DPC). CDR3 region: CASSLGGNGHYQPQHF. DNA for the CDR3: TGTGCCAGCAGTTTAGGGGGAAACGGTCATTATCAGCCCCAGCATTTT. Looking up the rest from reference TRBV28 and TRBJ1-5 gives the full variable domain: DVKVTQSSRYLVKRTGEKVFLECVQDMDHENMFWYRQDPGLGLRLIYFSYDVKMKEKGDIPEGYSVSREKKERFSLILESASTNQTSMYLCASSLGGNGHYQPQHFGDGTRLSIL.